A single T cell receptor (beta chain) is shown here with its context. The CDR3 runs 15 residues. Per the germline V gene, CDR1 is MNHNS and CDR2 is SASEGT. With V trimmed by 5 bases and J by 4 bases, 9 bases remained unmatched. The sample is drawn from a study of T-cell memory formation after mild COVID-19. In TCRdb, the 5' RACE reads were re-called with MiXCR into one record per CDR3 protein. The sample lists approximately 410,000 distinct CDR3 sequences; around 22% were seen once. The material sequenced was PBMCs or a T cell subset sorted from them (not recorded which). The TCR was taken from an adult woman who had mild COVID-19 (a few samples of this study predate the infection). Cell type and time point are not known. The rearrangement joins TRBV6-1 to TRBJ2-7, with 9 bases lining up with TRBD1. CDR3: CASSHPGQGIYEQYF. Here the CDR3 DNA reads TGTGCCAGCAGTCATCCGGGACAGGGAATTTACGAGCAGTACTTC.